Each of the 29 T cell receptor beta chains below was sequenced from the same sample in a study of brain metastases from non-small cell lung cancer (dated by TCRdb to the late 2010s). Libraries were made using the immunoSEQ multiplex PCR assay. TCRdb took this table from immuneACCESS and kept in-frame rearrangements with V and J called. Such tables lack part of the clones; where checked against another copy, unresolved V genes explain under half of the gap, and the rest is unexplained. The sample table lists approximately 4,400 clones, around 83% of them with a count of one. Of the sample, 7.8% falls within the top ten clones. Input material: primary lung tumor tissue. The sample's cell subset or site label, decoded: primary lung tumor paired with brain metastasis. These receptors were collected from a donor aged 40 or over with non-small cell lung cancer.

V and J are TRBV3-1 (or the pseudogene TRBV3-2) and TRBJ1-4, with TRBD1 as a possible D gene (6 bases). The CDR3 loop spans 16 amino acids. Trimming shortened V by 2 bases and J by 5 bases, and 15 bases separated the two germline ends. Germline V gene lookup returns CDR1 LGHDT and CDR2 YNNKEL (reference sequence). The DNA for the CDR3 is TGTGCCAGCAGCCAACAATGGGGGGCCAGCAATGAAAAACTGTTTTTT. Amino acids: CASSQQWGASNEKLFF.

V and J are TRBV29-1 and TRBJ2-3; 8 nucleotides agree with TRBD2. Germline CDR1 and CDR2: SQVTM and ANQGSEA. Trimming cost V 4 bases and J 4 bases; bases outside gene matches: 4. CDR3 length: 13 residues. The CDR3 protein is CSVGIGGADTQYF. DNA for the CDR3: TGCAGCGTTGGGATCGGGGGGGCAGATACGCAGTATTTT.

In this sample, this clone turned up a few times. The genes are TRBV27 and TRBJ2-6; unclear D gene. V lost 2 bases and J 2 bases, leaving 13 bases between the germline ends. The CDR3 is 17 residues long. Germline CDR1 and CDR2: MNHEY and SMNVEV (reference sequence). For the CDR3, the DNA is TGTGCCAGCAGTTTAGTGGGGAACGGCCCTGGGGCCAACGTCCTGACTTTC. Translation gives CASSLVGNGPGANVLTF.

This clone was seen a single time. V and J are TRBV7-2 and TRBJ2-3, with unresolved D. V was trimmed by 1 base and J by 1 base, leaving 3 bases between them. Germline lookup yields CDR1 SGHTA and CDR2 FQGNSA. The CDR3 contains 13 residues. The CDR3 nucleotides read TGTGCCAGCAGCTTAGATCGCACAGATACGCAGTATTTT. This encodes CASSLDRTDTQYF.

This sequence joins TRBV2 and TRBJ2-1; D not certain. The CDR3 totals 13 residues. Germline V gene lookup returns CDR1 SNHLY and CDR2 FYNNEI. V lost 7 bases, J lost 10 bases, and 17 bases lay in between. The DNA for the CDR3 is TGTGCCAGCACGGGTATTTCCCCAAAAGAGCAGTTCTTC. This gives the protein CASTGISPKEQFF. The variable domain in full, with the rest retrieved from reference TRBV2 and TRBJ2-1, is EPEVTQTPSHQVTQMGQEVILRCVPISNHLYFYWYRQILGQKVEFLVSFYNNEISEKSEIFDDQFSVERPDGSNFTLKIRSTKLEDSAMYFCASTGISPKEQFFGPGTRLTVL.

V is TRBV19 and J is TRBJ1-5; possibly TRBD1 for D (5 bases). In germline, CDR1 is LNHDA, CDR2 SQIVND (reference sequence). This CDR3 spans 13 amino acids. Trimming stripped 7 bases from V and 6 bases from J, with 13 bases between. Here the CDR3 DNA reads TGTGCCAGTAACGAGGGGCGGGTTCAGCCCCAGCATTTT. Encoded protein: CASNEGRVQPQHF.

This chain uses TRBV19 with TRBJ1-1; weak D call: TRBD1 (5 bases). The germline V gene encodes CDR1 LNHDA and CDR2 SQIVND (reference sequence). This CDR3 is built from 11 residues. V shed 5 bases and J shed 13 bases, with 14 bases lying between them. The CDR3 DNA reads TGTGCCAGTAGTGAGAGGGGCTCGGTTTTCTTT. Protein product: CASSERGSVFF.

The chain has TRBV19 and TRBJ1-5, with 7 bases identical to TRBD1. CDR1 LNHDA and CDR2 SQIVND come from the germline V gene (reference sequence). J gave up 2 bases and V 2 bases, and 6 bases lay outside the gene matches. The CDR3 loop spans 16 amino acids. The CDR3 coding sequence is TGTGCCAGTAGTATATTCCGGACAGGAGGCAATCAGCCCCAGCATTTT. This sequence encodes CASSIFRTGGNQPQHF.

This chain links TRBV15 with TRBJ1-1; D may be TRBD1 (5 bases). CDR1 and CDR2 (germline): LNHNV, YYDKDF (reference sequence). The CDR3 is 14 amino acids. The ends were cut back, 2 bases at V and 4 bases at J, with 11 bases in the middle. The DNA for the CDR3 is TGTGCCACCAGCAGAAATAGGGGCCGCACTGAAGCTTTCTTT. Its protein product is CATSRNRGRTEAFF.

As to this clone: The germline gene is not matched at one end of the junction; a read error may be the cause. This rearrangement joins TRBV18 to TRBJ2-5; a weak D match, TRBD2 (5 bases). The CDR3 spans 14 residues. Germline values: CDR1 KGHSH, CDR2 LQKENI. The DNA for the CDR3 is TGTGTCAGCTCACTTAGCCGGGGACAAGAGACCCAGTACTTC. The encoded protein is CVSSLSRGQETQYF.

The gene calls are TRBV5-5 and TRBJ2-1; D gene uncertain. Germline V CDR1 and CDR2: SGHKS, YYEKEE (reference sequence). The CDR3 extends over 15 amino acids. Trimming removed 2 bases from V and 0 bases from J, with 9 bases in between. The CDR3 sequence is CASSFFLGSYNEQFF. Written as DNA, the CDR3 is TGTGCCAGCAGCTTTTTTTTGGGCTCCTACAATGAGCAGTTCTTC.

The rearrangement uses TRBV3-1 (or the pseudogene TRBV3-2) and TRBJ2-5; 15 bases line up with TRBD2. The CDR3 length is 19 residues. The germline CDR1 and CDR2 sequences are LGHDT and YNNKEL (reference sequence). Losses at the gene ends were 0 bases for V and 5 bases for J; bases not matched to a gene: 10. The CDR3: CASSQDRRTSGGVGETQYF. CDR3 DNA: TGTGCCAGCAGCCAAGATCGTAGGACTAGCGGGGGGGTTGGGGAGACCCAGTACTTC.

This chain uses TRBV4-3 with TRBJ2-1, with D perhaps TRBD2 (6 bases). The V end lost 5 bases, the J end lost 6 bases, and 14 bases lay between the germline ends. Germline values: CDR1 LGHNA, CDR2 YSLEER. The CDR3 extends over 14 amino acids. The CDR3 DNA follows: TGCGCCAGCAGCTACGACCCCGGGGGCAATGAGCAGTTCTTC. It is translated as CASSYDPGGNEQFF.

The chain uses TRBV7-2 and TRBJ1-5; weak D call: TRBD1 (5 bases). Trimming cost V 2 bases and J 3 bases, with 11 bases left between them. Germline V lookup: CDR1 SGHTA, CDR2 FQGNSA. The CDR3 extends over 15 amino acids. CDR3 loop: CASSLLATDNQPQHF. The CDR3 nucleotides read TGTGCCAGCAGCTTATTAGCGACAGACAATCAGCCCCAGCATTTT.

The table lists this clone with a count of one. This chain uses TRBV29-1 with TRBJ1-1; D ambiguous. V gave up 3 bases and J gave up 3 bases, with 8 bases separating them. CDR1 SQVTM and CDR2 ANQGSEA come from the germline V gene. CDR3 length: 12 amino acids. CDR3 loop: CSVDHSYTEAFF. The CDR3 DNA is TGCAGCGTTGATCACAGTTACACTGAAGCTTTCTTT.

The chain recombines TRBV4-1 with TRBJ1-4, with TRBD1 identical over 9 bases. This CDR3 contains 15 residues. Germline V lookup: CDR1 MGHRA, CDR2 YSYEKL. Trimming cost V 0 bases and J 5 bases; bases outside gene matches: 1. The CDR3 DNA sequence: TGCGCCAGCAGCCAAGAACAGGGGGCAAATGAAAAACTGTTTTTT. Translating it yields CASSQEQGANEKLFF.

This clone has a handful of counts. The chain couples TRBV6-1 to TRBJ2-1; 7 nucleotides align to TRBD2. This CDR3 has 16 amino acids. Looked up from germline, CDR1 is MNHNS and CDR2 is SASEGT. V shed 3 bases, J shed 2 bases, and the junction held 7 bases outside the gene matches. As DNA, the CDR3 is TGTGCCAGCAGTGAGCCACTAACTAGCGCCTACAATGAGCAGTTCTTC. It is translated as CASSEPLTSAYNEQFF.

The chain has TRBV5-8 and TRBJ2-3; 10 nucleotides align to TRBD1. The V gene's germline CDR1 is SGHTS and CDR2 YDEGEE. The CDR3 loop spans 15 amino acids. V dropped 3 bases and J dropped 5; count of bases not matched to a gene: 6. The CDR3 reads CASSSTGGRQDTQYF. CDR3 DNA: TGTGCCAGCAGCTCGACAGGGGGCCGGCAAGATACGCAGTATTTT.

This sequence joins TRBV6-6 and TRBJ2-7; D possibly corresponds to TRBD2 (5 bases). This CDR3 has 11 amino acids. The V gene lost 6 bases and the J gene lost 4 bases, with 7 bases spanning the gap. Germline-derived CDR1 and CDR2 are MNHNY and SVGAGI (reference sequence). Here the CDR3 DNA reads TGTGCCAGCAGCGAGGGTTACGAGCAGTACGTC. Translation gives CASSEGYEQYV.

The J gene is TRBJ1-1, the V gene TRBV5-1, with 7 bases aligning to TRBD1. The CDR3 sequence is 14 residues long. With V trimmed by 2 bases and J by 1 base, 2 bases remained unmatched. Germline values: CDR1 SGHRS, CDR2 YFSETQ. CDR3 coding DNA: TGCGCCAGCAGCTTTAACAGGGGGAACACTGAAGCTTTCTTT. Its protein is CASSFNRGNTEAFF. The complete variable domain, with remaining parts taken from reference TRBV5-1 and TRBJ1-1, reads KAGVTQTPRYLIKTRGQQVTLSCSPISGHRSVSWYQQTPGQGLQFLFEYFSETQRNKGNFPGRFSGRQFSNSRSEMNVSTLELGDSALYLCASSFNRGNTEAFFGQGTRLTVV.

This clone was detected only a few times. CDR3 DNA sequence: TGTGCCAGCAGCCAAGGGGACAGGGGAGATGAAAAACTGTTTTTT. Translation gives CASSQGDRGDEKLFF. V gene TRBV3-1 (or the pseudogene TRBV3-2) combines with J gene TRBJ1-4, with 10 bases matching TRBD1. J was trimmed by 6 bases and V by 1 base; bases with no gene match: 2. Germline CDR1 is LGHDT and CDR2 is YNNKEL (reference sequence). The CDR3 contains 15 residues.

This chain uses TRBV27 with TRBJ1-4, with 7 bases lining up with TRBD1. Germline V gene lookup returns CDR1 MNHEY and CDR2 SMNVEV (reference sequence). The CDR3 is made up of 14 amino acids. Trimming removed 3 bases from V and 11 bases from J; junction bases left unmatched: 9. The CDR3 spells CASSFDRVVGKLFF. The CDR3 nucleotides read TGTGCCAGCAGTTTCGACAGGGTGGTGGGGAAACTGTTTTTT. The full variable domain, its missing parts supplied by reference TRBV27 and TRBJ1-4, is EAQVTQNPRYLITVTGKKLTVTCSQNMNHEYMSWYRQDPGLGLRQIYYSMNVEVTDKGDVPEGYKVSRKEKRNFPLILESPSPNQTSLYFCASSFDRVVGKLFFGSGTQLSVL.

CDR3 sequence reads: CASSLERDRETQYF. The DNA of the CDR3 is TGTGCCAGCAGCTTAGAAAGGGATCGGGAGACCCAGTACTTC. The genes are TRBV7-8 and TRBJ2-5, with unresolved D. V lost 1 base and J 5 bases, leaving 11 bases between the germline ends. The CDR3 is made up of 14 amino acids. Germline CDR1 SGHVS, CDR2 FQNEAQ.

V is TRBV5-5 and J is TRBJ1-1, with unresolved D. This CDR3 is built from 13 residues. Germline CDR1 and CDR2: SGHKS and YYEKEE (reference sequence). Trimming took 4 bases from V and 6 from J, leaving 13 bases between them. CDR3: CASSRVMKAEAFF. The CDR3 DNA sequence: TGTGCCAGCAGCCGGGTAATGAAAGCTGAAGCTTTCTTT. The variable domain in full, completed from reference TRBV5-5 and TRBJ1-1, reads DAGVTQSPTHLIKTRGQQVTLRCSPISGHKSVSWYQQVLGQGPQFIFQYYEKEERGRGNFPDRFSARQFPNYSSELNVNALLLGDSALYLCASSRVMKAEAFFGQGTRLTVV.

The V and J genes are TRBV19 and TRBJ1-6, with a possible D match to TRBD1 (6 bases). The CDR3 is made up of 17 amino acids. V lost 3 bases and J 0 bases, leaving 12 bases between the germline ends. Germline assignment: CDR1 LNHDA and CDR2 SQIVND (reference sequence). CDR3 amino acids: CASSMSKGDSYNSPLHF. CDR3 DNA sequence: TGTGCCAGTAGTATGTCGAAGGGGGACTCCTATAATTCACCCCTCCACTTT.

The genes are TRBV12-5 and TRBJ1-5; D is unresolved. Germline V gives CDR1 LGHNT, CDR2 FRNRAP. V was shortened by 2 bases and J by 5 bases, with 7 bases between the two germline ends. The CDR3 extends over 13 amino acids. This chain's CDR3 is CASGLSPHQPQHF. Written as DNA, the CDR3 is TGTGCTAGTGGTTTGTCCCCCCATCAGCCCCAGCATTTT.

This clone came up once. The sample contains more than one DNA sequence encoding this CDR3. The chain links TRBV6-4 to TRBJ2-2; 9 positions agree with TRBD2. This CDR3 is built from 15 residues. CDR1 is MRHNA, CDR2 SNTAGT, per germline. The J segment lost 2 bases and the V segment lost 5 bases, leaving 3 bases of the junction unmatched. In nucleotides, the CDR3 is TGTGCCAGCAGTCCTAGCGGGGAAAACACCGGGGAGCTGTTTTTT. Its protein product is CASSPSGENTGELFF.

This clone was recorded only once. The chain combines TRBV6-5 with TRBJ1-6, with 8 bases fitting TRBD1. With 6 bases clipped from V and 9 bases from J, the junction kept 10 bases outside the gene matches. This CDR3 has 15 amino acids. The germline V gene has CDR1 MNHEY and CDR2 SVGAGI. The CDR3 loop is CASSHGRGLGSPLHF. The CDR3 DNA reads TGTGCCAGCAGCCACGGCAGGGGGCTGGGTTCACCCCTCCACTTT.

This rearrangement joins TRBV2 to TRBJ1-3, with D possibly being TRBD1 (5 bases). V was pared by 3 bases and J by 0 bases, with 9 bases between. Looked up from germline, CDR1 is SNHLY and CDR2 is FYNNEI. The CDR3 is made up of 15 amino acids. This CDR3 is CASSDDSASGNTIYF. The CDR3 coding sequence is TGTGCCAGCAGTGATGACAGTGCCTCTGGAAACACCATATATTTT.